Given below is one TCR beta chain in context. Germline lookup yields CDR1 SGHVS and CDR2 FNYEAQ. The CDR3 has 16 residues. The V end lost 0 bases, the J end lost 0 bases, and 10 bases lay between the germline ends. This sample was included in a study of blood T cell repertoires in COVID-19. Original analysis: Reference gene primer amplification gave nucleated cell count estimates. Libraries were prepared by immunoSEQ multiplex PCR; TCRdb keeps only in-frame clonotypes and omits some of them. The V and J calls and clone size come from that table; D and trimming were worked out from the DNA. Among about 100,000 clones listed, roughly 92% were seen once.

The chain has TRBV7-6 and TRBJ2-3; D is perhaps TRBD2 (6 bases). Sequencing was carried out using peripheral blood. The TCR originated in a man aged 55-75 years with acute or convalescent COVID-19. The CDR3 sequence is CASSLAGGTSTDTQYF. In nucleotides, the CDR3 is TGTGCCAGCAGCTTAGCGGGGGGTACTAGCACAGATACGCAGTATTTT.